A selection of T cell receptor beta chains follows, all from one sample in a study of T cell repertoires in cytomegalovirus infection. These receptors have no known antigen. TCRdb re-derived calls from the reads in MiXCR, one entry per CDR3 protein. The repertoire consists of about half a million distinct CDR3 sequences, with about 33% occurring once and the leading ten covering roughly 15%. The specimen comprised cultured PBMCs, sampled from culture after CMV antigen stimulation. These receptor sequences come from a human donor in good health (CMV status not recorded). Some clones in this sample may be carry-over from other donors' samples. Each CDR3 is given with its conserved first and last residue. D genes are given only for firm matches. Expanded clones are given a class, and other clones once, few, many or no size at all.

D gene	clone size	V gene	J gene	CDR3 DNA	CDR3 protein
.	.	TRBV19	TRBJ1-3	TGTGCCAGCGACGGGGCGGGGACCACCGGGTTTTCTGGAAACACCATATATTTT	CASDGAGTTGFSGNTIYF
TRBD1	few	TRBV12-3/TRBV12-4	TRBJ2-7	TGTGCCAGCAGCGCCCGAGAGACAGGGGACCCCATGTACGAGCAGTACTTC	CASSARETGDPMYEQYF
.	.	TRBV6-5	TRBJ2-3	TGTGCCAGCAGCAATCGCCTAACGAGCACAGATACGCAGTATTTT	CASSNRLTSTDTQYF
.	.	TRBV9	TRBJ2-1	TGTGCCAGCAGCGTAGGGGACGGGCGGGCGCTCTCCTACAATGAGCAGTTCTTC	CASSVGDGRALSYNEQFF
.	many	TRBV6-2/TRBV6-3	TRBJ2-7	TGTGCCAGCAGCGGGGCCTACGAGCAGTACTTC	CASSGAYEQYF
.	.	TRBV6-1	TRBJ2-1	TGTGCCAGCAGGCCGAATATTGGGACCGAGCAGTTCTTC	CASRPNIGTEQFF
.	.	TRBV28	TRBJ1-6	TGTGCCAGCAGTTTACCGAGCTCCTATAATTCACCCCTCCACTTT	CASSLPSSYNSPLHF
TRBD1	.	TRBV7-2	TRBJ1-6	TGTGCCAGCAGCATGGACAGGGGTAATTCACCCCTCCACTTT	CASSMDRGNSPLHF
TRBD1	.	TRBV19	TRBJ1-1	TGTGCCAGTAGTATACAGGGGGCGCGGGGCACTGAAGCTTTCTTT	CASSIQGARGTEAFF
.	.	TRBV15	TRBJ2-1	TGTGCCACCAGCGTCGGACATGAGCAGTTCTTC	CATSVGHEQFF
.	once	TRBV7-9	TRBJ1-1	TGTGCCAGCAGCCCCGCATCCCCCGGGATCACTGAAGCTTTCTTT	CASSPASPGITEAFF
TRBD2	.	TRBV27	TRBJ2-1	TGTGCCAGCACCCTTAGCGGGAGTGGGGGGAATGAGCAGTTCTTC	CASTLSGSGGNEQFF
.	few	TRBV7-2	TRBJ1-1	TGTGCCAGCAGCTTAAGGGGGAATATGAACACTGAAGCTTTCTTT	CASSLRGNMNTEAFF
.	.	TRBV29-1	TRBJ1-2	TGCAGCGTTGAATCCGGGACCGGACTCTATGGCTACACCTTC	CSVESGTGLYGYTF
.	.	TRBV7-6	TRBJ1-1	TGTGCCAGCAGCCCGGTCCACACTGAAGCTTTCTTT	CASSPVHTEAFF
.	few	TRBV10-2	TRBJ1-5	TGCGCCAGCAGTGACGGACGGTTCAGTCAGCCCCAGCATTTT	CASSDGRFSQPQHF
TRBD2	.	TRBV24-1	TRBJ2-5	TGTGCCACCAGTGATCCCGGATCGGGAGGAGAGACCCAGTACTTC	CATSDPGSGGETQYF
TRBD1	few	TRBV29-1	TRBJ1-2	TGCAGCGTTAGACAGGGAAACTATGGCTACACCTTC	CSVRQGNYGYTF
.	.	TRBV7-2	TRBJ2-1	TGTGCCAGCAGCTTATCGGTCCGGGACCGCCCGCTCTTC	CASSLSVRDRPLF
TRBD2	.	TRBV24-1	TRBJ2-1	TGTGCCACCAGTGTGCCGGAAGCACCCGGGACTAGTTTCGATGAGCAGTTCTTC	CATSVPEAPGTSFDEQFF
TRBD2	once	TRBV4-3	TRBJ2-2	TGCGCCAGCAGCCCCGGACCCACTAGCGGGAGGGCAGCGAACACCGGGGAGCTGTTTTTT	CASSPGPTSGRAANTGELFF
.	few	TRBV29-1	TRBJ1-1	TGCAGCGTTGAAGAGGGGGCGCGGACTGAAGCTTTCTTT	CSVEEGARTEAFF
TRBD2	.	TRBV9	TRBJ2-6	TGTGCCAGCAGCGTAGGCGGGAGGGCCCCTGTGGTCAACGTCCTGACTTTC	CASSVGGRAPVVNVLTF
.	many	TRBV6-1	TRBJ1-1	TGTGCCAGCAGTTATAATTCGGGCCCAGCGAACACTGAAGCTTTCTTT	CASSYNSGPANTEAFF
.	few	TRBV27	TRBJ1-5	TGTGCCAGCAGTTTATCGGGGTTTAATCAGCCCCAGCATTTT	CASSLSGFNQPQHF
TRBD1	medium-sized	TRBV7-2	TRBJ2-1	TGTGCCAGCAGCGCAGGGACAGGTACCTACAATGAGCAGTTCTTC	CASSAGTGTYNEQFF
.	.	TRBV24-1	TRBJ2-1	TGTGCCACCAGTGAGTCATCCGGGACAAACTACAATGAGCAGTTCTTC	CATSESSGTNYNEQFF
TRBD2	few	TRBV19	TRBJ2-5	TGTGCCAGTAGTCCAGCGGGAGCAAGGGAGACCCAGTACTTC	CASSPAGARETQYF
.	.	TRBV5-6	TRBJ1-5	TGTGCCAGCAGCCAAGGACACGGCAATCAGCCCCAGCATTTT	CASSQGHGNQPQHF
.	few	TRBV4-1	TRBJ1-2	TGCGCCAGCCGGTCACTACAGCACTATGGCTACACCTTC	CASRSLQHYGYTF
.	.	TRBV6-2/TRBV6-3	TRBJ2-3	TGTGCCAGCAGACGGGACAGACTAGCACCGGGGGCCTCGCAGTATTTT	CASRRDRLAPGASQYF
TRBD1	.	TRBV7-6	TRBJ1-2	TGTGCCAGCAGCTCATGGGACAGCTATGGCTACACCTTC	CASSSWDSYGYTF
.	few	TRBV7-3	TRBJ2-1	TGTGCCAGCAGTCCCAGCACAACCGACAATGAGCAGTTCTTC	CASSPSTTDNEQFF
.	.	TRBV28	TRBJ2-1	TGTGCCAGCAGTTTAGGGGCCAGAGAGCAGTTCTTC	CASSLGAREQFF
.	few	TRBV7-2	TRBJ1-5	TGTGCCAGCAGCCAGTCTAAGCCCCAGCCCCAGCATTTT	CASSQSKPQPQHF
TRBD1	.	TRBV29-1	TRBJ1-2	TGCAGCACGGGAGCAGGGGGCGCGGCTGGAAACTATGGCTACACCTTC	CSTGAGGAAGNYGYTF
.	few	TRBV7-9	TRBJ1-6	TGTGCCAGCAGCCCCCTCCATGATTCACCCCTCCACTTT	CASSPLHDSPLHF
.	once	TRBV6-6	TRBJ2-2	TGTGCCAGCAATGGGGGCGCCGGGAAGCTGTTTTTT	CASNGGAGKLFF
.	.	TRBV25-1	TRBJ2-5	TGTGCCAGCAGTGCCCTCCGGGGGCTGGGAGAGACCCAGTACTTC	CASSALRGLGETQYF
.	few	TRBV12-3/TRBV12-4	TRBJ2-3	TGTGCCAGCAGCCACTCAGGAGATACGCAGTATTTT	CASSHSGDTQYF
.	.	TRBV10-3	TRBJ2-1	TGTGCCATCAGTGAGAGAAGCGGAGCCTACAATGAGCAGTTCTTC	CAISERSGAYNEQFF